This paragraph covers one T cell receptor (beta chain) sequence. This clone has only a few counts. The target of this receptor is not known. Per-nucleotide qualities are absent, and no much larger clonotype sits a single base away. CDR1 and CDR2, per the germline V gene, are KGHSH and LQKENI. Germline trimming amounts to 0 bases on V and 0 bases on J, with 11 as the count of junction bases outside the gene matches. The CDR3 goes from the cysteine to the phenylalanine over 18 residues. Left in the record is the CDR3 DNA by itself, 54 bases read in frame from the first base. The sample belongs to a study of beta chain features in type 1 diabetes (dated by TCRdb to between 2018 and 2020). Regarding the complete study: Mean age, gender distribution, total cell number and subset yield did not differ between patients and healthy donors. A total of 90 million to 140 million sorted cells were examined across all samples, and RNA yield correlated strongly with the number of cells per subset. The study compared TCRB repertoires of sorted circulating CD4+ T cell subsets between recently diagnosed type 1 diabetes patients and matched healthy donors. Naive and central memory subsets were obtained from all 30 or so donors, but regulatory and stem cell-like memory subsets were isolated from only 8 patients and roughly eight healthy donors. Results and caveats for the whole study, not just this receptor: Patients with type 1 diabetes made fewer insertions and deleted more nucleotides at VDJ recombination sites, implying thymic rearrangement abnormalities. Naive, central memory and regulatory TCRB repertoires appeared more similar among patients than among healthy donors. In all four CD4+ subsets, TCRB CDR3 length was moderately but significantly shorter in type 1 diabetes patients. Only small numbers of individuals were included in the HLA sub-analyses, which left unresolved whether HLA type had any influence on TCRB rearrangement. Sequencing cDNA rather than genomic DNA could over-represent highly expressing activated cells, although activation and CD3 levels did not differ between groups. PCR might favor shorter templates, but patient and control samples were amplified and corrected together, so any skew would affect both groups equally.

Each donor gave one peripheral blood draw, approximately 110 mL on average, collected into heparinised tubes. Using a panel that included CD45RO, CCR7, CD25, CD127, CD95 and CD27, naive, central memory, regulatory and stem cell-like memory CD4+ T cells were sorted on a BD FACSAria II. Every sorted population had a purity above 95%. PBMCs were isolated right away by Lymphoprep density gradient centrifugation and were stained directly, without culture. Samples were stained and sorted in pairs, with one healthy donor and one patient per experiment, so that batch effects were minimized. The entire isolated RNA was reverse transcribed using the High Capacity cDNA Reverse Transcription Kit, and thus expressed TCRB transcripts were sequenced. Naive, central memory and regulatory T cell samples underwent deep immunoSEQ sequencing, averaging approximately 3.5 million total reads per sample. Sorted cells were lysed in RLT buffer and RNA was extracted with DNase-treated RNeasy Micro or Mini kits, depending on cell number. To prevent cross-contamination, each cell subset was processed individually, whereas patient and healthy donor samples were processed jointly. The immunoSEQ multiplex PCR was used to amplify TCRB sequences from cDNA, generating 87-bp fragments that spanned the CDR3 region. Sequencing of the amplicons was performed on the Illumina HiSeq platform. The authors' analysis ran thus. Synthetic template baselines were used to correct PCR bias computationally, reads within Hamming distance 2 were collapsed together, and singletons that could not be merged were discarded. Reads were aligned against IMGT so that V, D and J genes, CDR3 length and insertions or deletions at six rearrangement sites could be assigned. Within each subset, clonotype counts were normalized to sorted cell number, after which true diversity and Gini coefficients were computed with the tcR R package. The overlap coefficient, calculated on TCRB nucleotide sequences, was used to quantify repertoire sharing. Out-of-frame TCRB sequences from naive cells were analyzed as a proxy for the pre-selection repertoire. TCRdb took this table from immuneACCESS and kept in-frame rearrangements with V and J called. Such tables lack part of the clones; where checked against another copy, unresolved V genes explain under half of the gap, and the rest is unexplained. V, J and clone size are taken as reported in that table, and D and trimming were inferred from the DNA itself. The sample table records under 450,000 clones; around 13% of these occur just once. The ten largest clones capture roughly 0.038% of the sample.

The sequenced sample consisted of naive CD4+ T cells from blood. The sample's cell subset or site label is to be understood as: true naive CD4+ T cells. The receptor comes from a man aged 25 to 40 in good health. This chain is built from TRBV18 and TRBJ2-7; the junction holds 7 bases that match TRBD1. The DNA sequence follows: TGTGCCAGCTCACCACCTATGGGGTCAGGGGACAGCTCCTACGAGCAGTACTTC. Translated, this gives CASSPPMGSGDSSYEQYF.